The 27 T cell receptor beta chains reported below all come from one sample, sequenced in a study of T cell repertoires in cytomegalovirus infection. Each CDR3 protein gets one entry after TCRdb re-called the reads with MiXCR. This table has about 140,000 distinct CDR3 sequences, about 6% appearing once. The specimen sequenced was PBMCs. These receptors all come from a human donor in good health (CMV status not recorded). Some clones in this sample may be carry-over from other donors' samples.

This clonotype was seen repeatedly, ten times or more. The chain is built from TRBV6-5 and TRBJ1-6, with 7 bases matching TRBD1. This CDR3 contains 20 residues. Trimming at V came to 5 bases and at J to 3 bases, leaving 19 bases not matched to a gene. Per germline, CDR1 MNHEY and CDR2 SVGAGI. This chain's CDR3 is CASSRDRMPTLSLYNSPLHF. In DNA, the CDR3 is TGTGCCAGCAGTAGGGACAGAATGCCTACTCTATCCCTCTATAATTCACCCCTCCACTTT.

The chain has TRBV11-2 and TRBJ2-7; D may be TRBD1 or TRBD2 (5 bases each). V lost 5 bases, J lost 3 bases, and 17 bases lay in between. CDR1 is SGHAT and CDR2 is FQNNGV in the germline V gene. This CDR3 region has 15 residues. The CDR3 protein is CASSLDPGTNYEQYF. CDR3 coding DNA: TGTGCCAGCAGCCTTGACCCCGGGACGAACTACGAGCAGTACTTC.

This clonotype was detected ten times or more. This chain uses TRBV20-1 with TRBJ2-7, with 8 nucleotides matching TRBD2. This CDR3 contains 14 residues. V trimming: 6 bases; J trimming: 6 bases; junction bases outside the gene matches: 13. Germline V lookup: CDR1 DFQATT, CDR2 SNEGSKA (reference sequence). As DNA, the CDR3 is TGCAGTGCCCCCGGGGGGGCGGGGGGAGGCGAGCAGTACTTC. Its translation is CSAPGGAGGGEQYF.

This clonotype was seen a handful of times. This chain links TRBV28 with TRBJ1-2; TRBD1 is a possible D gene (5 bases). The CDR3 runs to 14 residues. The germline V and J ends were trimmed by 6 bases and 3 bases, with 14 bases remaining between them. Per the germline V gene, CDR1 is MDHEN and CDR2 is SYDVKM. CDR3 region: CASRPSTADYGYTF. The DNA of the CDR3 is TGTGCCAGCAGACCGTCGACAGCCGACTATGGCTACACCTTC.

This clonotype was recorded at least ten times. The rearrangement links TRBV7-8 to TRBJ2-7, with 9 bases aligning to TRBD2. J was trimmed by 4 bases and V by 5 bases; bases with no gene match: 15. Germline V gives CDR1 SGHVS, CDR2 FQNEAQ. This CDR3 is built from 17 residues. CDR3 coding DNA: TGTGCCAGCAGCCCATCGACTGGGCGGGGGGGATCATACGAGCAGTACTTC. As protein: CASSPSTGRGGSYEQYF.

The chain carries TRBV7-2 and TRBJ2-1; 9 bases are a match to TRBD1. Germline V gene lookup returns CDR1 SGHTA and CDR2 FQGNSA. V trimming: 4 bases; J trimming: 7 bases; junction bases outside the gene matches: 11. The CDR3 runs to 16 residues. The CDR3 region is CASSSKNIGQGNEQFF. Here the CDR3 DNA reads TGTGCCAGCAGCTCTAAAAATATCGGACAGGGGAATGAGCAGTTCTTC.

This clonotype appeared many times. The J gene is TRBJ2-3, the V gene TRBV28, with 12 bases identical to TRBD2. Germline CDR1 reads MDHEN; CDR2 reads SYDVKM. Trimming removed 7 bases from V and 3 bases from J; junction bases left unmatched: 8. CDR3 length equals 16 residues. In DNA, the CDR3 is TGTGCCAGCACCAAGCCCGGGACTAGCGGGACAGATACGCAGTATTTT. The encoded protein is CASTKPGTSGTDTQYF.

This clonotype has ten or more counts. The chain uses TRBV12-3 or TRBV12-4 and TRBJ1-5; D is uncertain. CDR3 size: 12 residues. Trimming pared 3 bases from V and 6 bases from J, leaving 6 bases between. Here the CDR3 reads CASSFPFQPQHF. The CDR3, as DNA: TGTGCCAGCAGTTTCCCATTTCAGCCCCAGCATTTT.

This clonotype was observed a handful of times. V usage is TRBV4-3 and J usage is TRBJ2-5; unclear D gene. Germline lookup yields CDR1 LGHNA and CDR2 YSLEER. This CDR3 is 15 amino acids long. Between the trimmed V and J ends, which lost 0 bases and 5 bases, there was a span of 13 bases. CDR3 protein: CASSQEGRTGETQYF. The CDR3 DNA is TGCGCCAGCAGCCAAGAGGGTCGAACCGGGGAGACCCAGTACTTC.

This clonotype showed up many times. The rearrangement uses TRBV7-6 and TRBJ2-2; no clear D. CDR3 length: 15 residues. Germline V lookup: CDR1 SGHVS, CDR2 FNYEAQ. V lost 4 bases and J 6 bases, leaving 15 bases between the germline ends. CDR3 nucleotide sequence: TGTGCCAGCAGCTCCCGGGCGGCGGTATCCGGGGAGCTGTTTTTT. Its translation: CASSSRAAVSGELFF.

The chain employs TRBV20-1 and TRBJ2-7, with D perhaps TRBD1 (5 bases). The CDR3 has 13 amino acids. Germline V gene data show CDR1 as DFQATT and CDR2 as SNEGSKA (reference sequence). V was cut by 6 bases and J by 5 bases, with 17 bases left in between. The CDR3 reads CSAQQVIANEQYF. CDR3 bases: TGCAGTGCCCAACAGGTAATTGCCAACGAGCAGTACTTC.

This clonotype was counted many times. The genes are TRBV7-2 and TRBJ2-7, with a tentative D call TRBD2 (5 bases). Germline lookup yields CDR1 SGHTA and CDR2 FQGNSA. The CDR3 totals 14 residues. V lost 2 bases and J lost 3, with 11 bases in between. The CDR3 protein is CASSLLPSIYEQYF. Written as DNA, the CDR3 is TGTGCCAGCAGCTTACTTCCTAGCATCTACGAGCAGTACTTC.

Many counts were recorded for this clonotype. The chain couples TRBV20-1 to TRBJ1-2, with D possibly matching TRBD1 (5 bases). The V gene's germline CDR1 is DFQATT and CDR2 SNEGSKA (reference sequence). This CDR3 comprises 15 residues. Trimming left V 6 bases short and J 0 bases short, with 17 bases between. In nucleotides, the CDR3 is TGCAGTGCCTGGGTGGGGCAGACTTCTAACTATGGCTACACCTTC. It is translated as CSAWVGQTSNYGYTF.

Ten or more counts support this clonotype. The chain recombines TRBV4-3 with TRBJ2-3; D perhaps matches TRBD2 (5 bases). V shed 0 bases and J shed 6 bases, with 13 bases lying between them. Looked up from germline, CDR1 is LGHNA and CDR2 is YSLEER. The CDR3 consists of 15 residues. This chain's CDR3 is CASSQEGGPQDTQYF. As DNA, the CDR3 is TGCGCCAGCAGCCAAGAAGGCGGGCCCCAGGATACGCAGTATTTT.

This clonotype was counted ten times or more. This chain joins TRBV23-1 and TRBJ2-7; 10 bases fit TRBD1. TRBV23-1 is treated as an ORF (open reading frame) with a function not yet certain. CDR3 length equals 17 residues. With 2 bases clipped from V and 6 bases from J, the junction kept 13 bases outside the gene matches. CDR3 loop: CASSQPFPGQGNCEQYF. CDR3 nucleotide sequence: TGCGCCAGCAGTCAACCCTTCCCGGGACAGGGGAATTGCGAGCAGTACTTC.

This chain joins TRBV3-1 and TRBJ2-7; TRBD2 aligns across 13 bases. V gave up 4 bases and J gave up 3 bases; unmatched junction bases: 6. The germline V gene has CDR1 LGHDT and CDR2 YNNKEL (reference sequence). The CDR3 sequence is 16 residues long. DNA of the CDR3: TGTGCCAGCAGCCCGTCTTGGACTAGCGGGGGCTACGAGCAGTACTTC. Its translation is CASSPSWTSGGYEQYF.

This clonotype has a handful of counts. The gene calls are TRBV7-8 and TRBJ2-7; D is undetermined. Germline CDR1 SGHVS, CDR2 FQNEAQ. The V end lost 2 bases, the J end lost 0 bases, and 11 bases lay between the germline ends. This CDR3 has 15 residues. The DNA of the CDR3 is TGTGCCAGCAGCTTATGGCAGGAGAGCTCCTACGAGCAGTACTTC. Translated: CASSLWQESSYEQYF.

This clonotype has only a few counts. This chain connects TRBV6-6 to TRBJ2-7; tentatively, D is TRBD1 or TRBD2 (6 bases each). The CDR3 has 14 amino acids. Germline CDR1 and CDR2: MNHNY and SVGAGI (reference sequence). V lost 4 bases and J 3 bases, leaving 13 bases between the germline ends. This chain's CDR3 is CASSFGGGYYEQYF. The CDR3 DNA reads as TGTGCCAGCAGTTTCGGAGGGGGGTACTACGAGCAGTACTTC.

This clonotype was detected ten times or more. The chain is built from TRBV5-4 and TRBJ2-3, with 8 bases aligning to TRBD2. V gave up 4 bases and J gave up 2 bases; unmatched junction bases: 6. Germline lookup yields CDR1 SGHNT and CDR2 YYREEE (reference sequence). The length of the CDR3 is 15 residues. The CDR3 DNA follows: TGTGCCAGCAGCCCTGTAGCGGGGAACACAGATACGCAGTATTTT. This translates into CASSPVAGNTDTQYF.

This clonotype has at least ten counts. The genes are TRBV20-1 and TRBJ2-5; the D gene is possibly TRBD2 (6 bases). Germline CDR1 reads DFQATT; CDR2 reads SNEGSKA (reference sequence). The CDR3 totals 15 residues. V was clipped by 0 bases and J by 4 bases, with 15 bases between them. The CDR3 DNA sequence: TGCAGTGCTAGAGATGGAGGAGGGGTGGGAGAGACCCAGTACTTC. Its protein is CSARDGGGVGETQYF.

This clonotype was picked up many times. The J gene is TRBJ1-1, the V gene TRBV7-2, with a possible D match to TRBD1 (6 bases). Per germline, CDR1 SGHTA and CDR2 FQGNSA. V lost 5 bases, J lost 6 bases, and 19 bases lay in between. The CDR3 is made up of 15 amino acids. CDR3: CASSPNANREAEAFF. As DNA, the CDR3 is TGTGCCAGCAGCCCAAACGCTAACAGGGAAGCTGAAGCTTTCTTT.

This clonotype was seen ten or more times. This chain uses TRBV2 with TRBJ2-7; D is unresolved. This CDR3 contains 14 residues. V lost 3 bases to trimming and J lost 9 bases, with 18 bases between them. Germline CDR1 is SNHLY and CDR2 is FYNNEI. DNA for the CDR3: TGTGCCAGCAGTGAGGGAACCAAAGCCCGCGGGCAGTACTTC. Translating gives CASSEGTKARGQYF.

This clonotype was seen a handful of times. The genes are TRBV12-3 or TRBV12-4 and TRBJ2-5, with unresolved D. V was cut by 6 bases and J by 4 bases, with 15 bases left in between. This CDR3 is 14 amino acids long. The CDR3 sequence: CASSGLFGGETQYF. In DNA, the CDR3 is TGTGCCAGCAGCGGTCTATTTGGCGGAGAGACCCAGTACTTC.

The J gene is TRBJ1-1, the V gene TRBV14; the D gene is possibly TRBD1 (6 bases). In germline, CDR1 is SGHDN, CDR2 FVKESK. The ends were cut back, 0 bases at V and 0 bases at J, with 20 bases in the middle. The CDR3 is 19 residues long. Here the CDR3 DNA reads TGTGCCAGCAGCCAAGAGCGGCGGGGGCGCCTGGCGGTGAACACTGAAGCTTTCTTT. It codes for CASSQERRGRLAVNTEAFF.

This clonotype was counted between two and nine times. The chain recombines TRBV7-3 with TRBJ2-2; D uncertain. Trimming stripped 2 bases from V and 6 bases from J, with 7 bases between. This CDR3 has 13 amino acids. Germline values: CDR1 SGHTA, CDR2 FQGTGA. CDR3 coding DNA: TGTGCCAGCAGCTTAGGCCACCCCGGGGAGCTGTTTTTT. Residues: CASSLGHPGELFF.

This clonotype was detected ten times or more. V is TRBV11-2 and J is TRBJ2-7, with TRBD2 identical over 7 bases. The CDR3 spans 12 residues. V gave up 7 bases and J gave up 7 bases; unmatched junction bases: 7. Germline V gene data show CDR1 as SGHAT and CDR2 as FQNNGV. CDR3 in amino acids: CASTPGGWEQYF. The CDR3 bases are TGTGCCAGCACCCCGGGAGGCTGGGAGCAGTACTTC. Looking up the rest from reference TRBV11-2 and TRBJ2-7 gives the full variable domain: EAGVAQSPRYKIIEKRQSVAFWCNPISGHATLYWYQQILGQGPKLLIQFQNNGVVDDSQLPKDRFSAERLKGVDSTLKIQPAKLEDSAVYLCASTPGGWEQYFGPGTRLTVT.

Many counts were recorded for this clonotype. The chain recombines TRBV6-1 with TRBJ2-1; TRBD1 matches at 8 bases. Germline V gene sequence: CDR1 MNHNS, CDR2 SASEGT. CDR3 length: 16 amino acids. V was pared by 2 bases and J by 8 bases, with 11 bases of the junction left unmatched. As DNA, the CDR3 is TGTGCCAGCAGTGAAACAACCCGGACAGGGAAGGATGAGCAGTTCTTC. The encoded protein is CASSETTRTGKDEQFF.